The rows below give T cell receptor beta chains drawn from one sample of a study of T cell changes during pregnancy in multiple sclerosis. The table came from immunoSEQ multiplex PCR; TCRdb's copy has only in-frame clones and leaves some out. The sample yields fewer than 65,000 clones, roughly nine tenths seen once. This specimen was peripheral blood, taken before pregnancy. These receptors came from a female donor with multiple sclerosis, enrolled in a pregnancy study. Each CDR3 is given with its conserved first and last residue. D genes are given only for firm matches.

j_gene	v_gene	d_gene	len	CDR3aa	CDR3nt
TRBJ2-5	TRBV7-6	TRBD2	14	CASSLGGGAETQYF	TGTGCCAGCAGCTTAGGGGGAGGGGCGGAGACCCAGTACTTC
TRBJ2-1	TRBV11-2	TRBD2	19	CASSLKVRPSGGLRHEQFF	TGTGCCAGCAGCTTAAAGGTGAGGCCTAGCGGGGGCCTAAGGCATGAGCAGTTCTTC
TRBJ1-4	TRBV19	.	13	CASSSREGEKLFF	TGTGCCAGTAGTTCCCGGGAGGGTGAAAAACTGTTTTTT
TRBJ2-1	TRBV9	.	15	CASSVGALSYNEQFF	TGTGCCAGCAGCGTAGGGGCCCTCTCCTACAATGAGCAGTTCTTC
TRBJ1-2	TRBV18	TRBD1	14	CASSTGVTFGGYTF	TGTGCCAGCTCAACAGGGGTAACCTTCGGAGGCTACACCTTC
TRBJ2-5	TRBV19	TRBD1	13	CATGQGGGETQYF	TGTGCCACCGGACAGGGTGGGGGAGAGACCCAGTACTTC
TRBJ1-1	TRBV5-6	.	14	CASSHRVTNTEAFF	TGTGCCAGCAGCCACAGGGTTACGAACACTGAAGCTTTCTTT
TRBJ2-7	TRBV11-2	TRBD2	14	CASSQRGLDSEQYF	TGTGCCAGCAGCCAGCGGGGGTTAGATAGCGAGCAGTACTTC
TRBJ2-1	TRBV27	TRBD2	15	CASSVSGGAFREQFF	TGTGCCAGCAGTGTTAGCGGGGGGGCCTTCCGGGAGCAGTTCTTC
TRBJ2-7	TRBV11-3	.	15	CASSLGGRGNHEQYF	TGTGCCAGCAGCTTAGGAGGTCGGGGGAACCACGAGCAGTACTTC
TRBJ2-5	TRBV6-6	TRBD1	14	CASSRRQGRETQYF	TGTGCCAGCAGTCGAAGACAGGGCCGGGAGACCCAGTACTTC
TRBJ2-1	TRBV12-5	.	17	CASGPTISSFSYNEQFF	TGTGCTAGTGGTCCCACCATTAGTAGCTTTTCCTACAATGAGCAGTTCTTC
TRBJ1-2	TRBV2	.	16	CASSEARGRENYGYTF	TGTGCCAGCAGTGAAGCCCGGGGCCGGGAGAACTATGGCTACACCTTC
TRBJ1-3	TRBV9	.	13	CASSVQGGNTIYF	TGTGCCAGCAGCGTACAGGGTGGAAACACCATATATTTT
TRBJ2-7	TRBV6-5	.	13	CASSYVGVPEQYF	TGTGCCAGCAGTTACGTTGGAGTTCCCGAGCAGTACTTC
TRBJ2-3	TRBV6-1	TRBD1	17	CASSEKGQGGSVRAQYF	TGTGCCAGCAGTGAAAAGGGACAGGGGGGGTCTGTAAGGGCGCAGTATTTT